The T cell receptor (beta chain) under discussion was sequenced for a study of PD-L1 blockade in urothelial cancer. Study at large: About 90% of the 29 patients were males with bladder-origin urothelial cancer. At 3 weeks (second dose) and 6 weeks after starting treatment, blood was analyzed.

Germline V gene sequence: CDR1 WSHSY, CDR2 SAAADI. The ends were cut back, 3 bases at V and 4 bases at J, with 19 bases in the middle. This CDR3 has 16 amino acids. Using immunoSEQ multiplex PCR, the repertoire was profiled, and TCRdb retains in-frame clones only, with some absent. The table includes roughly 20,000 clones, 88% detected once. Specimen: PBMCs, collected around atezolizumab (anti-PD-L1) treatment. The sequence came from a man in his fifties or sixties with urothelial cancer. The gene calls are TRBV10-2 and TRBJ2-7, with D possibly matching TRBD2 (5 bases). The CDR3 DNA follows: TGCGCCAGCAGTGATACTAGACGTGATACGGGATACGAGCAGTACTTC. The encoded protein is CASSDTRRDTGYEQYF.